Listed below are T cell receptor beta chains from one sample, sequenced in a study of T-cell memory formation after mild COVID-19. TCRdb called the 5' RACE reads again in MiXCR, with one record for every CDR3 protein. Seen here are 450,000 or so distinct CDR3 sequences, roughly 20% observed once, and the top ten hold more than 8%. The sample was PBMCs or a T cell subset sorted from them (not recorded which). Receptor source: an adult woman who had mild COVID-19 (a few samples of this study predate the infection). Cell type and time point are not known. Each CDR3 is given with its conserved first and last residue. Fields, in order: V gene, J gene, D gene, clone size, CDR3 protein, CDR3 DNA. A D gene is named only where the DNA matches it firmly. The size of a clone is reported for some rows only, either as once, few or many, or as a class for expanded clones.

V: TRBV18
J: TRBJ1-1
D: TRBD1
size: .
CDR3: CALSRVRQGKGDNTEAFF
DNA: TGTGCCCTCTCCCGAGTCCGACAGGGAAAAGGGGATAACACTGAAGCTTTCTTT

V: TRBV12-3/TRBV12-4
J: TRBJ2-1
D: TRBD1
size: .
CDR3: CASRQGWNEQFF
DNA: TGTGCCAGTCGACAGGGGTGGAATGAGCAGTTCTTC

V: TRBV5-1
J: TRBJ1-2
D: .
size: many
CDR3: CASSPQVNYGYTF
DNA: TGCGCCAGCAGCCCACAGGTTAACTATGGCTACACCTTC

V: TRBV6-2/TRBV6-3
J: TRBJ2-2
D: .
size: .
CDR3: CASSPTMNTGELFF
DNA: TGTGCCAGCAGCCCCACAATGAACACCGGGGAGCTGTTTTTT

V: TRBV19
J: TRBJ1-1
D: .
size: few
CDR3: CASSIPGTANTEAFF
DNA: TGTGCCAGTAGTATCCCCGGGACTGCGAACACTGAAGCTTTCTTT

V: TRBV5-1
J: TRBJ1-1
D: .
size: few
CDR3: CASRRQASNTEAFF
DNA: TGCGCCAGCAGGCGACAGGCCTCGAACACTGAAGCTTTCTTT

V: TRBV3-1
J: TRBJ1-5
D: .
size: .
CDR3: CASSQYLGGGQPQHF
DNA: TGTGCCAGCAGCCAATACCTAGGGGGGGGTCAGCCCCAGCATTTT

V: TRBV5-1
J: TRBJ1-4
D: TRBD1
size: .
CDR3: CASTLQGQANEKLFF
DNA: TGCGCCAGCACCCTGCAGGGACAGGCTAATGAAAAACTGTTTTTT

V: TRBV5-4
J: TRBJ1-1
D: .
size: .
CDR3: CASSYFFSGANTEAFF
DNA: TGTGCCAGCAGCTACTTCTTCTCGGGCGCGAACACTGAAGCTTTCTTT

V: TRBV6-5
J: TRBJ1-6
D: .
size: .
CDR3: CASSYGKDGNSPLHF
DNA: TGTGCCAGCAGTTACGGAAAAGATGGGAATTCACCCCTCCACTTT

V: TRBV6-5
J: TRBJ1-1
D: .
size: few
CDR3: CASSYSWTRAMNTEAFF
DNA: TGTGCCAGCAGTTACTCGTGGACCCGGGCCATGAACACTGAAGCTTTCTTT

V: TRBV9
J: TRBJ1-1
D: .
size: few
CDR3: CASSTQDGNTEAFF
DNA: TGTGCCAGCAGCACCCAGGACGGGAACACTGAAGCTTTCTTT

V: TRBV4-1
J: TRBJ1-2
D: .
size: .
CDR3: CASSQSSPGRSGYTF
DNA: TGCGCCAGCAGCCAGTCCTCACCGGGACGCTCTGGCTACACCTTC

V: TRBV3-1
J: TRBJ1-5
D: .
size: .
CDR3: CASSLGTPDSNQHQHF
DNA: TGTGCCAGCAGCCTAGGGACTCCAGATAGCAATCAGCACCAGCATTTT

V: TRBV7-2
J: TRBJ2-1
D: TRBD2
size: few
CDR3: CASSPSGPSYNEQFF
DNA: TGTGCCAGCAGCCCTAGCGGCCCCTCCTACAATGAGCAGTTCTTC

V: TRBV7-9
J: TRBJ2-5
D: TRBD1
size: many
CDR3: CASSQGTGGETQYF
DNA: TGTGCCAGCAGCCAAGGGACAGGGGGGGAGACCCAGTACTTC

V: TRBV9
J: TRBJ2-1
D: .
size: .
CDR3: CASSVGGSSNEQFF
DNA: TGTGCCAGCAGCGTAGGTGGCTCCAGCAATGAGCAGTTCTTC

V: TRBV19
J: TRBJ1-1
D: .
size: .
CDR3: CASSIVRRGKTEAFF
DNA: TGTGCCAGTAGTATAGTGAGAAGGGGTAAGACTGAAGCTTTCTTT

V: TRBV9
J: TRBJ1-1
D: .
size: .
CDR3: CASSAKLQGEAFF
DNA: TGTGCCAGCAGCGCAAAATTACAGGGTGAAGCTTTCTTT

V: TRBV6-2/TRBV6-3
J: TRBJ2-5
D: .
size: few
CDR3: CASSYVKTGILRETQYF
DNA: TGTGCCAGCAGTTACGTAAAAACAGGGATACTAAGGGAGACCCAGTACTTC

V: TRBV7-2
J: TRBJ1-6
D: .
size: few
CDR3: CASSLGERSPLHF
DNA: TGTGCCAGCAGCTTAGGGGAAAGATCACCCCTCCACTTT

V: TRBV7-2
J: TRBJ1-1
D: .
size: .
CDR3: CASRPWGKGDTEAFF
DNA: TGTGCCAGCAGGCCATGGGGGAAGGGGGACACTGAAGCTTTCTTT

V: TRBV10-3
J: TRBJ2-2
D: .
size: .
CDR3: CAVRGDTGELFF
DNA: TGTGCCGTCAGAGGGGACACCGGGGAGCTGTTTTTT

V: TRBV6-5
J: TRBJ1-5
D: .
size: few
CDR3: CASSPSENSNQPQHF
DNA: TGTGCCAGCAGCCCCTCAGAGAATAGCAATCAGCCCCAGCATTTT

V: TRBV18
J: TRBJ1-1
D: .
size: .
CDR3: CASSPAPGNTEAFF
DNA: TGTGCCAGCTCACCGGCACCGGGAAACACTGAAGCTTTCTTT

V: TRBV5-1
J: TRBJ1-1
D: .
size: .
CDR3: CASSSHLNTEAFF
DNA: TGCGCCAGCAGCTCACACCTCAACACTGAAGCTTTCTTT

V: TRBV20-1
J: TRBJ2-1
D: TRBD2
size: few
CDR3: CSAETSGRAYNEQFF
DNA: TGCAGTGCTGAGACTAGCGGGAGGGCTTACAATGAGCAGTTCTTC

V: TRBV5-1
J: TRBJ2-2
D: TRBD2
size: .
CDR3: CASSRTSGINTGELFF
DNA: TGCGCCAGCAGCCGTACTAGCGGGATAAACACCGGGGAGCTGTTTTTT

V: TRBV12-3/TRBV12-4
J: TRBJ2-7
D: .
size: .
CDR3: CASSLASGGLHEQYF
DNA: TGTGCCAGCAGTTTAGCGTCAGGGGGGCTTCACGAGCAGTACTTC

V: TRBV4-3
J: TRBJ1-1
D: .
size: .
CDR3: CASSQSRGNTEAFF
DNA: TGCGCCAGCAGCCAATCAAGAGGGAACACTGAAGCTTTCTTT

V: TRBV20-1
J: TRBJ2-5
D: .
size: few
CDR3: CSAVAGDRETQYF
DNA: TGCAGTGCGGTTGCAGGGGATCGGGAGACCCAGTACTTC

V: TRBV12-3/TRBV12-4
J: TRBJ2-7
D: .
size: few
CDR3: CASSRGTVSSYEQYF
DNA: TGTGCCAGCAGTCGCGGGACTGTGAGCTCCTACGAGCAGTACTTC

V: TRBV7-9
J: TRBJ2-7
D: .
size: .
CDR3: CASSLGHGAWDEQYF
DNA: TGTGCCAGCAGCTTAGGGCACGGGGCCTGGGACGAGCAGTACTTC

V: TRBV5-1
J: TRBJ1-5
D: .
size: .
CDR3: CASSRGGGDGNQPQHF
DNA: TGCGCCAGCAGCCGGGGGGGAGGGGACGGCAATCAGCCCCAGCATTTT

V: TRBV6-1
J: TRBJ2-6
D: .
size: .
CDR3: CASKRDTSFISGANVLTF
DNA: TGTGCCAGCAAGCGGGACACCTCCTTCATCTCTGGGGCCAACGTCCTGACTTTC

V: TRBV3-1
J: TRBJ1-1
D: .
size: .
CDR3: CASSQDGGSEAFF
DNA: TGTGCCAGCAGCCAAGATGGCGGGTCCGAAGCTTTCTTT

V: TRBV9
J: TRBJ2-3
D: TRBD2
size: few
CDR3: CASSVQRDSTDTQYF
DNA: TGTGCCAGCAGCGTCCAGCGGGACAGCACAGATACGCAGTATTTT

V: TRBV20-1
J: TRBJ2-7
D: TRBD2
size: many
CDR3: CSASPGLGRGEQYF
DNA: TGCAGTGCTAGTCCAGGACTAGGTCGAGGCGAGCAGTACTTC

V: TRBV5-1
J: TRBJ2-7
D: TRBD1
size: few
CDR3: CASSPLTGTEAYEQYF
DNA: TGCGCCAGCAGCCCGCTCACCGGGACAGAGGCCTACGAGCAGTACTTC

V: TRBV29-1
J: TRBJ2-7
D: TRBD2
size: .
CDR3: CSVAQVAGGTLDEQYF
DNA: TGCAGCGTTGCTCAAGTAGCGGGAGGGACATTGGACGAGCAGTACTTC

V: TRBV20-1
J: TRBJ1-5
D: .
size: many
CDR3: CSAAEPLGRYQPQHF
DNA: TGCAGTGCTGCGGAACCCCTAGGACGGTATCAGCCCCAGCATTTT

V: TRBV3-1
J: TRBJ1-6
D: .
size: .
CDR3: CASSPRSVRSSYNSPLHF
DNA: TGTGCCAGCAGCCCAAGATCGGTAAGAAGCTCCTATAATTCACCCCTCCACTTT

V: TRBV5-6
J: TRBJ1-1
D: .
size: few
CDR3: CASSSKRTANTEAFF
DNA: TGTGCCAGCAGCTCCAAAAGGACAGCGAACACTGAAGCTTTCTTT

V: TRBV4-1
J: TRBJ2-7
D: TRBD2
size: .
CDR3: CASSGGAGEDEQYF
DNA: TGCGCCAGCAGCGGGGGAGCGGGGGAGGACGAGCAGTACTTC

V: TRBV5-1
J: TRBJ2-2
D: .
size: .
CDR3: CASSLVVPNTGELFF
DNA: TGCGCCAGCAGCTTGGTGGTCCCCAACACCGGGGAGCTGTTTTTT

V: TRBV7-9
J: TRBJ2-7
D: TRBD1
size: .
CDR3: CASRKQGEQYF
DNA: TGTGCCAGCAGGAAACAGGGGGAGCAGTACTTC

V: TRBV5-1
J: TRBJ1-1
D: TRBD1
size: few
CDR3: CASRRPDRVNTEAFF
DNA: TGCGCCAGCAGACGTCCTGACAGGGTGAACACTGAAGCTTTCTTT

V: TRBV18
J: TRBJ1-3
D: .
size: .
CDR3: CASSPPMQGNTIYF
DNA: TGTGCCAGCTCACCACCGATGCAGGGAAACACCATATATTTT

V: TRBV18
J: TRBJ1-4
D: .
size: .
CDR3: CASSPQSSVDIEKLFF
DNA: TGTGCCAGCTCACCACAGTCCTCCGTAGACATTGAAAAACTGTTTTTT

V: TRBV27
J: TRBJ1-1
D: .
size: .
CDR3: CASRQYMNTEAFF
DNA: TGTGCCAGCAGACAATATATGAACACTGAAGCTTTCTTT

V: TRBV10-3
J: TRBJ1-1
D: TRBD1
size: few
CDR3: CAIRTGQTTPFF
DNA: TGTGCCATTCGGACAGGTCAGACGACACCTTTCTTT

V: TRBV6-5
J: TRBJ2-5
D: .
size: .
CDR3: CASGQGRETQYF
DNA: TGTGCCAGCGGCCAGGGTCGAGAGACCCAGTACTTC

V: TRBV5-8
J: TRBJ2-7
D: TRBD2
size: .
CDR3: CASSYGLAGGDEQYF
DNA: TGTGCCAGCAGCTACGGACTAGCGGGAGGAGACGAGCAGTACTTC

V: TRBV15
J: TRBJ2-3
D: .
size: .
CDR3: CATSRARPQVGATQYF
DNA: TGTGCCACCAGCAGAGCCCGGCCCCAGGTGGGCGCTACGCAGTATTTT